Shown below are 9 T cell receptor beta chains from a single sample sequenced in a study of beta chain features in type 1 diabetes. Study-level results: There was a moderate but significant shortening of TCRB CDR3s in all four CD4+ subsets of Type 1 diabetes patients.

No antigens are known for them. The isolated RNA, all of it, was reverse transcribed, so expressed TCRB transcripts were what got sequenced. Method: immunoSEQ multiplex PCR; TCRdb's copy keeps in-frame clones and lacks some. The profile shows hundreds of thousands of clones, around 15% of them singletons. Sample: naive CD4+ T cells from blood. These receptors were obtained from a man in his late teens or twenties with type 1 diabetes.

This sequence joins TRBV5-1 and TRBJ2-7, with 7 bases matching TRBD2. After removal of 0 bases from V and 2 bases from J, the junction contained 8 bases not matched to a gene. From germline, CDR1 is SGHRS and CDR2 YFSETQ. The CDR3 has 16 amino acids. The CDR3 DNA follows: TGCGCCAGCAGCTTGGACCCGGGAGGTCGGCCCTACGAGCAGTACTTC. Residues: CASSLDPGGRPYEQYF.

This clone was counted only a few times. V and J are TRBV4-2 and TRBJ2-1; D not certain. The ends were cut back, 5 bases at V and 9 bases at J, with 8 bases in the middle. CDR1 and CDR2 (germline): LGHNA, YNFKEQ. The CDR3 is 11 amino acids. The chain's CDR3 is CASSTRTEQFF. CDR3 nucleotides: TGTGCCAGCAGCACCCGTACTGAGCAGTTCTTC.

This chain links TRBV5-1 with TRBJ1-5; D is ambiguous. Between the trimmed V and J ends, which lost 0 bases and 7 bases, there was a span of 8 bases. CDR1 SGHRS and CDR2 YFSETQ come from the germline V gene. The CDR3 length is 13 residues. CDR3 sequence (DNA): TGCGCCAGCAGCTTGGACAGCTCGCAGCCCCAGCATTTT. Residues: CASSLDSSQPQHF.

V usage is TRBV9 and J usage is TRBJ2-2, with a weak D call TRBD2 (5 bases). V was trimmed by 3 bases and J by 3 bases, leaving 9 bases between them. The V gene's germline CDR1 is SGDLS and CDR2 YYNGEE. The CDR3 has 14 amino acids. Here the CDR3 DNA reads TGTGCCAGCAGCGATACTAGTTACACCGGGGAGCTGTTTTTT. Translating gives CASSDTSYTGELFF.

This sequence joins TRBV29-1 and TRBJ1-2; the match to TRBD1 covers 8 bases. The V segment lost 5 bases and the J segment 8 bases; nucleotides outside the gene matches: 10. This CDR3 is 13 amino acids long. In germline, CDR1 is SQVTM, CDR2 ANQGSEA. CDR3 sequence: CSVPDRDSLGYTF. CDR3 DNA: TGCAGCGTTCCGGACAGGGATTCGTTAGGCTACACCTTC.

The chain is built from TRBV30 and TRBJ1-5, with D maybe TRBD1 (6 bases). The CDR3 spans 15 residues. Germline loops: CDR1 GTSNPN, CDR2 SVGIG (reference sequence). V was shortened by 3 bases and J by 4 bases, with 16 bases between the two germline ends. The CDR3 coding sequence is TGTGCCTGGAGGGACCCTTGGACAGCAAATCAGCCCCAGCATTTT. Protein: CAWRDPWTANQPQHF.

The chain has TRBV7-2 and TRBJ1-4; TRBD1 matches at 10 bases. Trimming at V came to 3 bases and at J to 6 bases, leaving 7 bases not matched to a gene. The germline V gene encodes CDR1 SGHTA and CDR2 FQGNSA. The CDR3 has 16 residues. CDR3 sequence reads: CASSFPRQGADEKLFF. The CDR3 DNA sequence: TGTGCCAGCAGCTTCCCGAGACAGGGGGCGGATGAAAAACTGTTTTTT.

The chain employs TRBV4-2 and TRBJ2-3; 13 nucleotides match TRBD2. The germline V gene encodes CDR1 LGHNA and CDR2 YNFKEQ. V shed 3 bases and J 4 bases; nucleotides not matched to a gene: 4. The CDR3 loop spans 16 amino acids. DNA of the CDR3: TGTGCCAGCAGCCAGGAGACTAGCGGGAGGTCAGATACGCAGTATTTT. Its protein is CASSQETSGRSDTQYF.

This clone showed up just a few times. J is TRBJ2-7 and V is TRBV11-2, with no clear D. The germline V gene has CDR1 SGHAT and CDR2 FQNNGV. This CDR3 has 16 residues. V was pared by 1 base and J by 2 bases, with 15 bases between. The CDR3 protein is CASSLGGMAAPYEQYF. CDR3 sequence (DNA): TGTGCCAGCAGCTTAGGTGGAATGGCGGCTCCCTACGAGCAGTACTTC. Full variable domain (rest looked up from reference TRBV11-2 and TRBJ2-7): EAGVAQSPRYKIIEKRQSVAFWCNPISGHATLYWYQQILGQGPKLLIQFQNNGVVDDSQLPKDRFSAERLKGVDSTLKIQPAKLEDSAVYLCASSLGGMAAPYEQYFGPGTRLTVT.